This T cell receptor (beta chain) came from a study of chemoradiotherapy in HPV16-positive cancers. This clone was seen just once. The antigen is unknown. The method was immunoSEQ multiplex PCR; TCRdb's version includes in-frame clones alone and lacks a portion of them. There are roughly 14,000 clones in the sample; around 79% occur only once, and about 9.1% lies in the top ten. CDR1 SGHKS and CDR2 YYEKEE come from the germline V gene (reference sequence). V lost 2 bases and J 5 bases, leaving 16 bases between the germline ends. This CDR3 is 16 amino acids long. Study-wide points: Candidate HPV-specific clones and E7-related TCR motifs grew in tumor during treatment.

The sample was taken from a patient who underwent chemoradiotherapy. The chain carries TRBV5-5 and TRBJ1-4, with a possible D match to TRBD1 (6 bases). The sequence derives from a human donor with HPV-associated anogenital cancer. CDR3 in DNA: TGTGCCAGCAGCTTTTTTAATGCAGGGGCGAATGAAAAACTGTTTTTT. Amino acids: CASSFFNAGANEKLFF.